Following are 26 T cell receptor beta chains from one sample sequenced in a study of shared clonotypes between healthy human individuals. Only CD45RO-negative cells positively selected for CCR7 counted as naive CD8 cells, so terminally differentiated effector memory CD45RA+ cells were excluded. Here immunoSEQ multiplex PCR was the method, and the copy in TCRdb shows in-frame clones only, minus some. The data contain some 2.1 million clones, 85% to 95% of them singletons. Sequenced sample: naive CD8+ T cells from PBMCs. The receptors were sampled from a man between 18 and 35 years old in good health. Some clones in this sample may be carry-over from other donors' samples.

The table lists this clone with a few counts. This chain's CDR3 is CASSEYSLVGELFF. The CDR3 DNA reads as TGTGCCAGCAGTGAATATTCCCTAGTCGGGGAGCTGTTTTTT. This chain connects TRBV25-1 to TRBJ2-2; D not certain. The V and J ends lost 0 bases and 7 bases respectively, with 9 bases between them. This CDR3 has 14 amino acids. The germline V gene encodes CDR1 MGHDK and CDR2 SYGVNS.

The chain links TRBV21-1 to TRBJ1-2; the table's D call, TRBD1, has no DNA check behind it. TRBV21-1 is annotated as a pseudogene. This CDR3 comprises 17 residues. This CDR3 is CASSNRDRGLLNYGYTF. The DNA for the CDR3 is TGTGCCAGCAGCAACCGGGACAGGGGGCTTCTTAACTATGGCTACACCTTC.

The V gene is TRBV28, the J gene TRBJ2-1; 8 positions agree with TRBD1. V lost 7 bases, J lost 8 bases, and 13 bases stayed unmatched. Germline V gene lookup returns CDR1 MDHEN and CDR2 SYDVKM. The CDR3 runs to 15 residues. Written as DNA, the CDR3 is TGTGCCAGCACCCAACAGGGGGGCTGGGGCGATGAGCAGTTCTTC. The encoded protein is CASTQQGGWGDEQFF.

V gene TRBV29-1 combines with J gene TRBJ2-2; TRBD1 agrees at 8 bases. Looked up from germline, CDR1 is SQVTM and CDR2 is ANQGSEA. V was pared by 3 bases and J by 6 bases, with 12 bases of the junction left unmatched. This CDR3 is 16 amino acids long. CDR3 nucleotide sequence: TGCAGCGTTGATGATTTTAGGCAGGGGGCCCCCGGGGAGCTGTTTTTT. Protein: CSVDDFRQGAPGELFF.

The V call is TRBV27, the J call TRBJ2-3; D not resolved. This CDR3 has 14 amino acids. Per germline, CDR1 MNHEY and CDR2 SMNVEV (reference sequence). Trimming took off 2 bases at V and 6 bases at J, with 12 bases between the two ends. This CDR3 reads CASSLDSPLDTQYF. The CDR3 region has the DNA TGTGCCAGCAGTTTAGATTCGCCTCTGGATACGCAGTATTTT.

Here the CDR3 reads CASSFTGGVTEAFF. For the CDR3, the DNA is TGTGCCAGCAGCTTTACAGGGGGCGTCACTGAAGCTTTCTTT. The gene calls are TRBV5-6 and TRBJ1-1; TRBD1 agrees at 9 bases. The J segment lost 4 bases and the V segment lost 2 bases, leaving 3 bases of the junction unmatched. CDR1 and CDR2 (germline): SGHDT, YYEEEE. The CDR3 spans 14 residues. Full variable domain (outside the CDR3, taken from reference TRBV5-6 and TRBJ1-1): DAGVTQSPTHLIKTRGQQVTLRCSPKSGHDTVSWYQQALGQGPQFIFQYYEEEERQRGNFPDRFSGHQFPNYSSELNVNALLLGDSALYLCASSFTGGVTEAFFGQGTRLTVV.

The J gene is TRBJ1-2, the V gene TRBV19; the match to TRBD1 covers 12 bases. The J segment lost 8 bases and the V segment lost 6 bases, leaving 1 base of the junction unmatched. The CDR3 loop spans 12 amino acids. CDR1 and CDR2 (germline): LNHDA, SQIVND (reference sequence). The CDR3 DNA reads as TGTGCCAGTAGAGGGACAGGGGGCGGCTACACCTTC. It is translated as CASRGTGGGYTF.

The chain employs TRBV7-8 and TRBJ2-5; 13 nucleotides align to TRBD2. The CDR3 sequence is 18 residues long. V dropped 4 bases and J dropped 5; count of bases not matched to a gene: 13. In germline, CDR1 is SGHVS, CDR2 FQNEAQ. The CDR3 is CASSSTRTSGGLGETQYF. CDR3 in DNA: TGTGCCAGCAGCTCTACTAGGACTAGCGGGGGTCTAGGTGAGACCCAGTACTTC.

The V gene is TRBV2, the J gene TRBJ2-1, with TRBD2 identical over 15 bases. Looked up from germline, CDR1 is SNHLY and CDR2 is FYNNEI. The CDR3 sequence is 15 residues long. With 1 base clipped from V and 10 bases from J, the junction kept 2 bases outside the gene matches. Here the CDR3 reads CASSEGTSGRGEQFF. The CDR3 DNA sequence: TGTGCCAGCAGTGAAGGGACTAGCGGGAGGGGGGAGCAGTTCTTC. Using reference TRBV2 and TRBJ2-1 for the parts outside the CDR3, the full variable domain is EPEVTQTPSHQVTQMGQEVILRCVPISNHLYFYWYRQILGQKVEFLVSFYNNEISEKSEIFDDQFSVERPDGSNFTLKIRSTKLEDSAMYFCASSEGTSGRGEQFFGPGTRLTVL.

The chain joins TRBV4-1 to TRBJ2-7; D call uncertain. V lost 0 bases to trimming and J lost 3 bases, with 15 bases between them. In germline, CDR1 is MGHRA, CDR2 YSYEKL. This CDR3 has 16 residues. The CDR3 here is CASSQEVAGGNYEQYF. The CDR3 DNA reads TGCGCCAGCAGCCAAGAAGTCGCAGGTGGCAACTACGAGCAGTACTTC.

This clone was seen a few times. The gene calls are TRBV28 and TRBJ1-1; tentatively, D is TRBD1 (6 bases). This CDR3 has 14 residues. Between the trimmed V and J ends, which lost 6 bases and 1 base, there was a span of 12 bases. Germline V gene sequence: CDR1 MDHEN, CDR2 SYDVKM. DNA of the CDR3: TGTGCCAGCAGAATGGACAGAACGAACACTGAAGCTTTCTTT. As protein: CASRMDRTNTEAFF.

The CDR3 coding sequence is TGTGCCAGCAGCACAAGGGGGCGGGGCTCCTACAATGAGCAGTTCTTC. This gives the protein CASSTRGRGSYNEQFF. The genes are TRBV27 and TRBJ2-1; D possibly corresponds to TRBD1 (7 bases). Trimming pared 6 bases from V and 0 bases from J, leaving 15 bases between. This CDR3 has 16 amino acids. CDR1 is MNHEY, CDR2 SMNVEV, per germline (reference sequence).

As for this clone: This CDR3 is also generated by other DNA sequences in the sample. This chain links TRBV7-9 with TRBJ2-7; TRBD1 matches at 7 bases. This CDR3 has 14 amino acids. With V trimmed by 1 base and J by 2 bases, 2 bases remained unmatched. CDR1 is SEHNR, CDR2 FQNEAQ, per germline (reference sequence). The CDR3 protein is CASSLVGTAYEQYF. In nucleotides, the CDR3 is TGTGCCAGCAGCTTAGTGGGGACAGCCTACGAGCAGTACTTC.

The chain couples TRBV6-5 to TRBJ2-3; D remains ambiguous. This CDR3 contains 13 residues. Germline CDR1 is MNHEY and CDR2 is SVGAGI. The V and J ends lost 2 bases and 2 bases respectively, with 5 bases between them. CDR3 residues: CASSYQSTDTQYF. The CDR3, as DNA: TGTGCCAGCAGTTACCAGTCCACAGATACGCAGTATTTT.

About this clone itself: Other DNA sequences in the same sample also yield this CDR3. The chain uses TRBV5-5 and TRBJ2-1; weak D call: TRBD1 (6 bases). V was cut by 2 bases and J by 6 bases, with 6 bases left in between. The germline V gene has CDR1 SGHKS and CDR2 YYEKEE (reference sequence). CDR3 length: 12 amino acids. CDR3 DNA: TGTGCCAGCAGCTTAGGGGGCAATGAGCAGTTCTTC. This translates into CASSLGGNEQFF. Full variable domain (remainder filled in from reference TRBV5-5 and TRBJ2-1): DAGVTQSPTHLIKTRGQQVTLRCSPISGHKSVSWYQQVLGQGPQFIFQYYEKEERGRGNFPDRFSARQFPNYSSELNVNALLLGDSALYLCASSLGGNEQFFGPGTRLTVL.

The V gene is TRBV4-1, the J gene TRBJ2-7, with D unresolved. With 1 base removed from V and 0 bases from J, the gap between germline ends came to 13 bases. The CDR3 runs to 16 residues. Germline assignment: CDR1 MGHRA and CDR2 YSYEKL. This chain's CDR3 is CASSQGIGRSSYEQYF. The CDR3 nucleotides are TGCGCCAGCAGCCAAGGAATCGGACGGAGCTCCTACGAGCAGTACTTC.

The gene calls are TRBV6-5 and TRBJ1-2; no firm D call. There are 11 residues in the CDR3. Per the germline V gene, CDR1 is MNHEY and CDR2 is SVGAGI. Trimming cost V 5 bases and J 8 bases, with 9 bases left between them. The CDR3 DNA is TGTGCCAGCAGTCCCTCGGAGGGCTACACCTTC. Its protein is CASSPSEGYTF.

The J gene is TRBJ2-2, the V gene TRBV5-4; D is ambiguous. The CDR3 consists of 13 residues. V shed 8 bases and J shed 1 base, with 9 bases lying between them. Germline-derived CDR1 and CDR2 are SGHNT and YYREEE (reference sequence). This chain's CDR3 is CARTPMNTGELFF. The CDR3 DNA is TGTGCCAGAACACCTATGAACACCGGGGAGCTGTTTTTT.

The V and J genes are TRBV28 and TRBJ2-3, with TRBD2 identical over 9 bases. The CDR3 has 16 amino acids. V lost 5 bases and J lost 3; bases outside the gene matches: 9. Looked up from germline, CDR1 is MDHEN and CDR2 is SYDVKM. The CDR3 coding sequence is TGTGCCAGCAGTGACCCCTCTAGCGGGAAAACAGATACGCAGTATTTT. It codes for CASSDPSSGKTDTQYF.

The chain joins TRBV4-1 to TRBJ2-1; no firm D call. Germline V gives CDR1 MGHRA, CDR2 YSYEKL. The germline V and J ends were trimmed by 1 base and 10 bases, with 11 bases remaining between them. The CDR3 consists of 13 residues. In nucleotides, the CDR3 is TGCGCCAGCAGCCAAGCTAGTAAGGAAGAGCAGTTCTTC. It codes for CASSQASKEEQFF.

This clone was counted once. The V gene is TRBV5-5, the J gene TRBJ2-7, with D maybe TRBD1 (5 bases). V was clipped by 7 bases and J by 2 bases, with 10 bases between them. CDR1 is SGHKS, CDR2 YYEKEE, per germline (reference sequence). The CDR3 runs to 12 residues. Here the CDR3 DNA reads TGTGCCAGCGGGATGGGGCCCTACGAGCAGTACTTC. Protein product: CASGMGPYEQYF.

The CDR3 nucleotides are TGTGCCAGCAGTCCCCAGGGAGGGTTGACGCATGAGCAGTTCTTC. This translates into CASSPQGGLTHEQFF. The rearrangement uses TRBV27 and TRBJ2-1, with TRBD2 matching over 7 bases. The germline V gene encodes CDR1 MNHEY and CDR2 SMNVEV (reference sequence). The ends lost 5 bases at V and 8 bases at J; junction bases unmatched: 12. CDR3 length: 15 amino acids.

The V gene is TRBV13, the J gene TRBJ1-2; D not resolved. Trimming cost V 8 bases and J 4 bases, with 14 bases left between them. Germline loops: CDR1 PRHDT, CDR2 FYEKMQ (reference sequence). There are 13 residues in the CDR3. The CDR3 sequence is CASELGRGYGYTF. As DNA, the CDR3 is TGTGCCAGCGAACTCGGGAGAGGCTATGGCTACACCTTC.

The chain's CDR3 is CASSLTSNYEQYF. CDR3 DNA: TGTGCCAGCAGCCTGACTAGTAACTACGAGCAGTACTTC. The chain employs TRBV11-2 and TRBJ2-7; perhaps TRBD2 as D (6 bases). In germline, CDR1 is SGHAT, CDR2 FQNNGV. This CDR3 comprises 13 residues. Trimming removed 5 bases at V and 3 bases at J, with 11 bases between.

CDR3: CASNQGGHSMSDTQYF. The CDR3 DNA reads TGTGCCAGCAACCAAGGGGGGCACAGTATGTCGGATACGCAGTATTTT. The genes are TRBV9 and TRBJ2-3; TRBD1 or TRBD2 may be the D gene (6 bases each). The V gene lost 6 bases and the J gene lost 6 bases, with 23 bases spanning the gap. The CDR3 runs to 16 residues. Germline CDR1 is SGDLS and CDR2 is YYNGEE.

The genes are TRBV7-8 and TRBJ2-1; 8 nucleotides match TRBD2. CDR1 SGHVS and CDR2 FQNEAQ come from the germline V gene. V was clipped by 1 base and J by 6 bases; unmatched bases: 5. The CDR3 totals 15 residues. In DNA, the CDR3 is TGTGCCAGCAGCTTAGGTTTCGGGAGGGGCAATGAGCAGTTCTTC. It codes for CASSLGFGRGNEQFF. Complete variable domain (other parts from reference TRBV7-8 and TRBJ2-1): GAGVSQSPRYKVAKRGQDVALRCDPISGHVSLFWYQQALGQGPEFLTYFQNEAQLDKSGLPSDRFFAERPEGSVSTLKIQRTQQEDSAVYLCASSLGFGRGNEQFFGPGTRLTVL.